This T cell receptor (beta chain) is from a study of spatial heterogeneity in lung cancer. Study context: There were consistently more beta-chain sequences detected than alpha-chain sequences. The average count in raw reads for each unique TCR and UMI combination exceeded nine appearances. Regarding the study as a whole: In tumors, expanded intratumoral alpha and beta TCR counts tracked mutation counts. Ubiquitous and regional expanded TCR counts mirrored ubiquitous and regional nonsynonymous mutation counts, respectively.

The time point denotes: sample taken at primary tumor resection. Unsorted whole RNA from tumor, nontumor lung or frozen PBMC underwent sequencing. In this sample, this clonotype turned up a few times. The antigen is not known. The junction departs from the called germline gene at one end, perhaps through a read error. The CDR3 is 11 residues long. Looked up from germline, CDR1 is MDHEN and CDR2 is SYDVKM. From the 5' RACE reads, TCRdb called clonotypes with MiXCR, one entry per CDR3 protein. The table records roughly 4,700 distinct CDR3 sequences, roughly 30% of them present only once. The sequence derives from a male donor with early-stage non-small cell lung cancer. The chain joins TRBV28 to TRBJ2-5; D possibly corresponds to TRBD1 (6 bases). Sample: lung tumor tissue, taken at surgery. The CDR3 bases are TGTGCCAGCAGGACAGGCGGGCGTGAGGACTTC. Protein: CASRTGGREDF.